This TCR beta chain comes out of a study of blood T cell repertoires in COVID-19. On the study more broadly: Sites across the United States, Italy and Spain contributed samples from acute and convalescent COVID-19. T cells, B-cell-depleted T cells, or PBMCs provided the cDNA or gDNA that served as material.

Original analysis: Amplifying reference gene primers gave estimates of nucleated cell counts. Using immunoSEQ multiplex PCR, the repertoire was profiled, and TCRdb retains in-frame clones only, with some absent. Clone size and V and J calls were adopted from that table, with D and trimming inferred from the DNA. The profile shows 250,000 to 350,000 clones, 89% of them singletons. CDR1 is MNHEY and CDR2 is SVGAGI in the germline V gene. The CDR3 length is 14 residues. Trimming cost V 8 bases and J 3 bases, with 16 bases left between them. The chain employs TRBV6-5 and TRBJ1-2; a possible D gene is TRBD1 (6 bases). The sample comprised peripheral blood. The sequence was obtained from a woman aged 40 to 49 who had recovered from COVID-19. Here the CDR3 DNA reads TGTGCCAGCTACAGGGACACCGGCTACTATGGCTACACCTTC. Its protein product is CASYRDTGYYGYTF.